The next 6 T cell receptor beta chains were all read from a single sample in a study of cytomegalovirus exposure and HLA in healthy donors. Here immunoSEQ multiplex PCR was the method, and the copy in TCRdb shows in-frame clones only, minus some. The data show 70,000 to 80,000 clones, just under 95% seen once. Material for sequencing was PBMCs. The receptors were sampled from a woman younger than 35 in good health and CMV-seropositive.

The V call is TRBV15, the J call TRBJ2-5, with D perhaps matching TRBD1 (5 bases). In germline, CDR1 is LNHNV, CDR2 YYDKDF (reference sequence). The CDR3 extends over 13 amino acids. Trimming shortened V by 0 bases and J by 3 bases, and 5 bases separated the two germline ends. CDR3 nucleotide sequence: TGTGCCACCAGCAGAGACAGGGAAGAGACCCAGTACTTC. This sequence encodes CATSRDREETQYF.

The chain recombines TRBV11-3 with TRBJ1-3; D not resolved. V gave up 1 base and J gave up 2 bases, with 3 bases separating them. Germline V lookup: CDR1 SGHNT, CDR2 YENEEA. This CDR3 contains 13 residues. The CDR3 protein is CASSLGPGNTIYF. The CDR3 DNA sequence: TGTGCCAGCAGCTTAGGGCCTGGAAACACCATATATTTT.

This chain joins TRBV28 and TRBJ2-3; 7 bases match TRBD2. V lost 4 bases to trimming and J lost 4 bases; unmatched junction nucleotides: 8. This CDR3 comprises 15 residues. The germline V gene has CDR1 MDHEN and CDR2 SYDVKM. CDR3 DNA: TGTGCCAGCAGTTCTCCCCCCCGGGGGGCAGATACGCAGTATTTT. Encoded protein: CASSSPPRGADTQYF. The variable domain in full, completed from reference TRBV28 and TRBJ2-3, reads DVKVTQSSRYLVKRTGEKVFLECVQDMDHENMFWYRQDPGLGLRLIYFSYDVKMKEKGDIPEGYSVSREKKERFSLILESASTNQTSMYLCASSSPPRGADTQYFGPGTRLTVL.

The rearrangement uses TRBV7-2 and TRBJ2-7, with D perhaps matching TRBD1 (5 bases). Germline V gene data show CDR1 as SGHTA and CDR2 as FQGNSA. CDR3 length equals 14 residues. The V end lost 5 bases, the J end lost 2 bases, and 13 bases lay between the germline ends. The CDR3 spells CASSLGGAPYEQYF. In DNA form, the CDR3 reads TGTGCCAGCAGCCTAGGTGGGGCCCCCTACGAGCAGTACTTC.

The genes are TRBV5-1 and TRBJ1-3; D is perhaps TRBD1 (6 bases). The CDR3 sequence is 17 residues long. With 3 bases removed from V and 2 bases from J, the gap between germline ends came to 18 bases. Germline values: CDR1 SGHRS, CDR2 YFSETQ. CDR3 nucleotides: TGCGCCAGCAGCTCCGGCCAAACAGGGATCACTGGAAACACCATATATTTT. Translation gives CASSSGQTGITGNTIYF.

This chain links TRBV28 with TRBJ2-7, with 8 positions matching TRBD1. This CDR3 has 14 amino acids. The germline CDR1 and CDR2 sequences are MDHEN and SYDVKM. Trimming took 4 bases from V and 4 from J; bases not matched to a gene: 6. CDR3 nucleotides: TGTGCCAGCAGTTGGACAGGGATCCTATACGAGCAGTACTTC. Protein product: CASSWTGILYEQYF.